The 21 T cell receptor beta chains listed next were all sequenced from one sample in a study of T cell responses to AZD1222 COVID-19 vaccine. TCRdb's table, derived via immunoSEQ multiplex PCR, lists solely in-frame clones and lacks some. This table has roughly 120,000 clones, about 90% appearing once. Specimen: peripheral blood, collected on day 0 of AZD1222 vaccination. The receptors come from an adult in good health.

V usage is TRBV4-1 and J usage is TRBJ1-1, with TRBD1 as a possible D gene (6 bases). This CDR3 contains 15 residues. V was pared by 0 bases and J by 8 bases, with 16 bases between. Germline-derived CDR1 and CDR2 are MGHRA and YSYEKL. CDR3 nucleotides: TGCGCCAGCAGCCAAGATTTTCGTGAAGGGGGAGAAGCTTTCTTT. Encoded protein: CASSQDFREGGEAFF.

The V gene is TRBV3-1 (or the pseudogene TRBV3-2), the J gene TRBJ2-3, with D uncertain. There are 13 residues in the CDR3. Germline V CDR1 and CDR2: LGHDT, YNNKEL (reference sequence). V was trimmed by 1 base and J by 12 bases, leaving 14 bases between them. The CDR3 coding sequence is TGTGCCAGCAGCCAAGTTTCCACGTCCAAACAGTATTTT. This encodes CASSQVSTSKQYF.

This clone was picked up one time. This chain uses TRBV6-2 or TRBV6-3 with TRBJ2-1; 9 bases are shared with TRBD2. The CDR3 is 16 residues long. Germline assignment: CDR1 MNHEY and CDR2 SVGEGT. V trimming: 4 bases; J trimming: 7 bases; junction bases outside the gene matches: 11. CDR3: CASSFPLAGYINEQFF. CDR3 DNA sequence: TGTGCCAGCAGTTTCCCCCTAGCGGGATATATTAATGAGCAGTTCTTC.

The V gene is TRBV6-5, the J gene TRBJ1-5, with 7 nucleotides matching TRBD1. V was clipped by 4 bases and J by 5 bases; unmatched bases: 2. CDR1 MNHEY and CDR2 SVGAGI come from the germline V gene. The CDR3 totals 13 residues. The CDR3 region has the DNA TGTGCCAGCAGTTTCCAGGGGGATCAGCCCCAGCATTTT. This sequence encodes CASSFQGDQPQHF.

The CDR3 protein is CASSYSERGHRSYF. The DNA for the CDR3 is TGTGCCAGCAGTTACTCCGAGCGGGGACACAGGTCGTACTTC. The chain carries TRBV6-5 and TRBJ2-7, with D possibly TRBD2 on 7 matching bases. V shed 0 bases and J shed 12 bases, with 18 bases lying between them. There are 14 residues in the CDR3. In germline, CDR1 is MNHEY, CDR2 SVGAGI.

The genes are TRBV4-3 and TRBJ2-1; D unresolved. The germline CDR1 and CDR2 sequences are LGHNA and YSLEER. The CDR3 loop spans 20 amino acids. CDR3 loop: CPPRRPSEARLGFSYNEQFF. The DNA for the CDR3 is TGCCCCCCCCGCCGACCCTCCGAGGCCCGGTTGGGGTTCTCCTACAATGAGCAGTTCTTC.

V gene TRBV28 combines with J gene TRBJ2-5; D is possibly TRBD1 or TRBD2 (5 bases each). With 3 bases removed from V and 1 base from J, the gap between germline ends came to 9 bases. Germline CDR1 reads MDHEN; CDR2 reads SYDVKM. CDR3 size: 14 residues. The CDR3 is CASSFEGLQETQYF. The CDR3 DNA is TGTGCCAGCAGTTTTGAGGGGCTCCAAGAGACCCAGTACTTC.

As regards this clone: The junction and the germline gene differ at one end; a read error may be behind it. This chain joins TRBV7-9 and TRBJ1-1, with 7 bases that match TRBD1. Germline CDR1 is SEHNR and CDR2 is FQNEAQ (reference sequence). There are 15 residues in the CDR3. The CDR3 region has the DNA TGTGCCAGCAGCCAGACAGGGCGATTGAACACTGAAGCTTCCTTT. Protein product: CASSQTGRLNTEASF.

The V gene is TRBV30, the J gene TRBJ1-5, with D possibly TRBD1 on 5 matching bases. Trimming shortened V by 0 bases and J by 6 bases, and 9 bases separated the two germline ends. CDR1 is GTSNPN, CDR2 SVGIG, per germline (reference sequence). The CDR3 has 13 residues. The CDR3 here is CAWSVGGGQPQHF. The CDR3 region has the DNA TGTGCCTGGAGTGTCGGGGGAGGTCAGCCCCAGCATTTT.

This rearrangement joins TRBV3-1 (or the pseudogene TRBV3-2) to TRBJ2-2; TRBD2 agrees at 9 bases. This CDR3 region has 17 residues. Trimming took 3 bases from V and 3 from J; bases not matched to a gene: 8. Germline lookup yields CDR1 LGHDT and CDR2 YNNKEL (reference sequence). The CDR3 nucleotides read TGTGCCAGCAGCCAGGGACTAGCCACAGTGGACACCGGGGAGCTGTTTTTT. Protein: CASSQGLATVDTGELFF.

The chain links TRBV28 to TRBJ2-1; no firm D call. The CDR3 covers 12 residues. CDR1 MDHEN and CDR2 SYDVKM come from the germline V gene. Trimming stripped 4 bases from V and 15 bases from J, with 16 bases between. The CDR3 loop is CASSSLGPGPFF. The CDR3 DNA sequence: TGTGCCAGCAGTTCTCTGGGCCCTGGGCCGTTCTTC.

The CDR3 sequence is CASSNTGVNTEAFF. DNA of the CDR3: TGTGCCAGCAGCAATACAGGGGTGAACACTGAAGCTTTCTTT. This rearrangement joins TRBV25-1 to TRBJ1-1; 7 positions agree with TRBD1. The germline gives CDR1 MGHDK, CDR2 SYGVNS. Germline trimming cut 6 bases from V and 0 bases from J; bases unmatched to any gene: 4. The CDR3 consists of 14 residues.

In nucleotides, the CDR3 is TGTGCCACCAGCAGAGAGTGGGACAGGGAGGCTGAAGCTTTCTTT. It yields the protein CATSREWDREAEAFF. The rearrangement links TRBV15 to TRBJ1-1; 9 nucleotides agree with TRBD1. The germline V gene encodes CDR1 LNHNV and CDR2 YYDKDF (reference sequence). The CDR3 spans 15 residues. Trimming took 0 bases from V and 6 from J; bases not matched to a gene: 5. Full variable domain (missing parts from reference TRBV15 and TRBJ1-1): DAMVIQNPRYQVTQFGKPVTLSCSQTLNHNVMYWYQQKSSQAPKLLFHYYDKDFNNEADTPDNFQSRRPNTSFCFLDIRSPGLGDTAMYLCATSREWDREAEAFFGQGTRLTVV.

The rearrangement joins TRBV19 to TRBJ1-6; 8 bases match TRBD1. The germline V gene encodes CDR1 LNHDA and CDR2 SQIVND (reference sequence). Trimming removed 4 bases from V and 10 bases from J; junction bases left unmatched: 9. The CDR3 spans 15 residues. The CDR3 region has the DNA TGTGCCAGTAGTACAACAGGGGGAATCAACTCACCCCTCCACTTT. This codes for CASSTTGGINSPLHF.

With regard to this clone: Its ends do not fully match the called genes, so a read error is possible. The chain couples TRBV30 to TRBJ2-5; perhaps D is TRBD1 or TRBD2 (6 bases each). Per germline, CDR1 GTSNPN and CDR2 SVGIG (reference sequence). CDR3 length equals 14 residues. The CDR3: CARRGEGQSETQYF. The CDR3 DNA follows: TGTGCCCGGAGGGGAGAAGGACAGAGTGAGACCCAGTACTTC.

This chain uses TRBV20-1 with TRBJ1-6; D gene ambiguous. Trimming removed 3 bases from V and 7 bases from J, with 10 bases in between. Per germline, CDR1 DFQATT and CDR2 SNEGSKA (reference sequence). The CDR3 is 13 residues long. The CDR3, as DNA: TGCAGTGCTAGTCTTGAAGGGAATTCACCCCTCCACTTT. It specifies CSASLEGNSPLHF.

DNA of the CDR3: TGTGCCAGCAGCGTAGCCGGGTCCAGGGCAAACAATGAGCAGTTCTTC. As protein: CASSVAGSRANNEQFF. V gene TRBV9 combines with J gene TRBJ2-1, with D possibly matching TRBD1 (5 bases). CDR3 length equals 16 residues. The V end was cut by 0 bases, the J end by 5 bases, with 15 bases between. Germline V gene sequence: CDR1 SGDLS, CDR2 YYNGEE.

V usage is TRBV29-1 and J usage is TRBJ1-1, with D possibly matching TRBD1 (6 bases). Germline V gene data show CDR1 as SQVTM and CDR2 as ANQGSEA. The CDR3 is made up of 16 amino acids. V was cut by 7 bases and J by 8 bases, with 29 bases left in between. CDR3 sequence: CSAADAGAPLIPEAFF. The CDR3 coding sequence is TGCAGCGCCGCAGATGCGGGGGCGCCTTTAATTCCCGAAGCTTTCTTT.

The rearrangement joins TRBV10-2 to TRBJ2-5; maybe TRBD2 (5 bases). CDR3 length equals 13 residues. Trimming cost V 4 bases and J 7 bases, with 13 bases left between them. The germline CDR1 and CDR2 sequences are WSHSY and SAAADI. The CDR3 is CASSVGVVGTQYF. CDR3 bases: TGCGCCAGCAGTGTGGGAGTGGTTGGGACCCAGTACTTC.

The chain links TRBV4-3 to TRBJ1-4; TRBD1 agrees at 7 bases. V shed 2 bases, J shed 8 bases, and the junction held 8 bases outside the gene matches. The CDR3 runs to 15 residues. Germline CDR1 is LGHNA and CDR2 is YSLEER. As DNA, the CDR3 is TGCGCCAGCAGCCAATATACAGGGGCGACCGAAAAACTGTTTTTT. Translation: CASSQYTGATEKLFF.

The genes are TRBV13 and TRBJ1-1, with D perhaps TRBD1 (5 bases). CDR1 and CDR2 (germline): PRHDT, FYEKMQ (reference sequence). The V gene lost 4 bases and the J gene lost 0 bases, with 12 bases spanning the gap. This CDR3 contains 15 residues. The CDR3 is CASSSRGPMNTEAFF. The CDR3 DNA sequence: TGTGCCAGCAGCTCAAGGGGCCCCATGAACACTGAAGCTTTCTTT.